The source of this TCR beta chain is a study of identical twins. The CDR3 has 15 residues. The germline V gene has CDR1 DFQATT and CDR2 SNEGSKA (reference sequence). Trimming at V came to 6 bases and at J to 6 bases, leaving 10 bases not matched to a gene. TCRdb reprocessed the 5' RACE reads with MiXCR, giving one entry per CDR3 protein. The table records 1.5 million to 2 million distinct CDR3 sequences, under 35% of them present only once. The specimen was cord blood. The sequence was obtained from a newborn girl in good health. This chain uses TRBV20-1 with TRBJ2-3, with 12 bases lining up with TRBD2. Written as DNA, the CDR3 is TGCAGTGCCCCGACTAGCGGGGGTCGATTCGATACGCAGTATTTT. It codes for CSAPTSGGRFDTQYF.